The 21 T cell receptor beta chains in this list originate from one sample, sequenced in a study of cytomegalovirus exposure and HLA in healthy donors. The PCR contained 60 Vbeta and 13 Jbeta primers. TCRdb's table, derived via immunoSEQ multiplex PCR, lists solely in-frame clones and lacks some. The sample lists about 120,000 clones, 70% to 85% occurring once. What was sequenced was PBMCs. The receptor source for this set is a man in his forties in good health and CMV-seropositive.

The genes are TRBV4-1 and TRBJ2-5; D unclear. Per germline, CDR1 MGHRA and CDR2 YSYEKL. Trimming took 3 bases from V and 0 from J, leaving 14 bases between them. CDR3 length: 16 residues. CDR3 bases: TGCGCCAGCAGCCACGGTGCTGCGAAGTACCAAGAGACCCAGTACTTC. It codes for CASSHGAAKYQETQYF.

The chain has TRBV28 and TRBJ2-5; a weak D match, TRBD2 (6 bases). CDR3 length: 18 residues. From germline, CDR1 is MDHEN and CDR2 SYDVKM. The ends were cut back, 7 bases at V and 5 bases at J, with 29 bases in the middle. The CDR3 region has the DNA TGTGCCAGCAACTGGATGGAGGGAAGGAAGTCCGGGCACGAGACCCAGTACTTC. Its translation is CASNWMEGRKSGHETQYF.

There are a few counts of this clone. The V gene is TRBV7-3, the J gene TRBJ1-2; 9 positions match TRBD1. The V segment lost 5 bases and the J segment 7 bases; nucleotides outside the gene matches: 5. Germline CDR1 reads SGHTA; CDR2 reads FQGTGA. The length of the CDR3 is 13 residues. The CDR3 nucleotides read TGTGCCAGCAGCCCGGGACAGGGAGGTGGCTACACCTTC. Its translation is CASSPGQGGGYTF.

The rearrangement uses TRBV15 and TRBJ1-2; 8 bases map to TRBD1. The CDR3 sequence is 16 residues long. The ends lost 0 bases at V and 4 bases at J; junction bases unmatched: 7. The germline V gene encodes CDR1 LNHNV and CDR2 YYDKDF (reference sequence). This CDR3 reads CATSRDQTGVAYGYTF. CDR3 coding DNA: TGTGCCACCAGCAGAGACCAGACAGGGGTAGCCTATGGCTACACCTTC.

The chain joins TRBV7-3 to TRBJ1-1, with 8 bases that match TRBD1. After removal of 0 bases from V and 8 bases from J, the junction contained 17 bases not matched to a gene. The CDR3 consists of 18 residues. Looked up from germline, CDR1 is SGHTA and CDR2 is FQGTGA. The chain's CDR3 is CASSLTGGPGQANAEAFF. In DNA form, the CDR3 reads TGTGCCAGCAGCTTAACGGGGGGCCCGGGACAGGCCAATGCCGAAGCTTTCTTT.

This clone was picked up a small number of times. The chain links TRBV9 to TRBJ2-3; 9 bases agree with TRBD2. The V segment lost 7 bases and the J segment 2 bases; nucleotides outside the gene matches: 8. The CDR3 length is 15 residues. Germline CDR1 is SGDLS and CDR2 is YYNGEE. In nucleotides, the CDR3 is TGTGCCAGCGGGGCGGGGGGGGCCGCCACAGATACGCAGTATTTT. It is translated as CASGAGGAATDTQYF.

The chain employs TRBV5-4 and TRBJ2-5; D might be TRBD1 (5 bases). The DNA end lines up better with TRBJ2-7; the J call may be wrong. The CDR3 spans 13 residues. The germline gives CDR1 SGHNT, CDR2 YYREEE (reference sequence). The CDR3 sequence is CASSLEGLYEQYF. CDR3 sequence (DNA): TGTGCCAGCAGCTTGGAGGGGCTATACGAGCAGTACTTC.

This chain connects TRBV29-1 to TRBJ2-1; TRBD2 matches 8 bases. Trimming at V came to 2 bases and at J to 1 base, leaving 4 bases not matched to a gene. CDR1 and CDR2 from the germline V gene are SQVTM and ANQGSEA. CDR3 length: 15 residues. The CDR3 nucleotides read TGCAGCGTTGAACTGGGCGGGGGGTCCTACAATGAGCAGTTCTTC. Amino acids: CSVELGGGSYNEQFF.

This sequence joins TRBV9 and TRBJ2-3; the match to TRBD1 covers 7 bases. CDR3 length equals 17 residues. Trimming removed 4 bases from V and 2 bases from J; junction bases left unmatched: 13. In germline, CDR1 is SGDLS, CDR2 YYNGEE. CDR3 sequence reads: CASSLSEGALTTDTQYF. In DNA form, the CDR3 reads TGTGCCAGCAGCCTTTCTGAGGGGGCCCTCACCACAGATACGCAGTATTTT.

The V and J genes are TRBV28 and TRBJ2-3; TRBD1 matches at 7 bases. This CDR3 has 14 residues. V shed 5 bases and J 5 bases; nucleotides not matched to a gene: 7. Germline loops: CDR1 MDHEN, CDR2 SYDVKM. The CDR3 DNA reads TGTGCCAGCAGTGAATACACAGGGGAAGATACGCAGTATTTT. Amino acids: CASSEYTGEDTQYF.

With respect to this clone: Other DNA sequences in the same sample also yield this CDR3. The V gene is TRBV19, the J gene TRBJ1-1, with 7 bases aligning to TRBD1. The CDR3 extends over 14 amino acids. Germline V gene data show CDR1 as LNHDA and CDR2 as SQIVND (reference sequence). J lost 0 bases, V lost 5 bases, and 3 bases had no gene match. CDR3 nucleotides: TGTGCCAGTAGTTTGACAGGGTTGAACACTGAAGCTTTCTTT. As protein: CASSLTGLNTEAFF.

The CDR3 protein is CAWSRQGNGGNIQYF. In DNA form, the CDR3 reads TGTGCCTGGAGTCGACAGGGAAACGGTGGAAACATTCAGTACTTC. V usage is TRBV30 and J usage is TRBJ2-4; 7 bases match TRBD1. There are 15 residues in the CDR3. Germline V gene data show CDR1 as GTSNPN and CDR2 as SVGIG (reference sequence). After removal of 2 bases from V and 6 bases from J, the junction contained 10 bases not matched to a gene. The whole variable domain, filled in from reference TRBV30 and TRBJ2-4, reads SQTIHQWPATLVQPVGSPLSLECTVEGTSNPNLYWYRQAAGRGLQLLFYSVGIGQISSEVPQNLSASRPQDRQFILSSKKLLLSDSGFYLCAWSRQGNGGNIQYFGAGTRLSVL.

V and J are TRBV7-9 and TRBJ2-1, with D maybe TRBD1 (6 bases). Germline V gene data show CDR1 as SEHNR and CDR2 as FQNEAQ (reference sequence). The length of the CDR3 is 16 residues. V lost 4 bases to trimming and J lost 5 bases, with 18 bases between them. The CDR3 is CASSSRQDTNNNEQFF. Here the CDR3 DNA reads TGTGCCAGCAGCTCCCGACAGGATACTAATAACAATGAGCAGTTCTTC.

V and J are TRBV4-3 and TRBJ1-3, with TRBD1 as a possible D gene (6 bases). With 4 bases removed from V and 5 bases from J, the gap between germline ends came to 18 bases. CDR3 length: 16 residues. Germline CDR1 and CDR2: LGHNA and YSLEER. CDR3 coding DNA: TGCGCCAGCAGCCCCCAGGTTGCAGGGGCTAGAAACACCATATATTTT. Its translation: CASSPQVAGARNTIYF.

The chain joins TRBV28 to TRBJ2-2; TRBD1 matches 7 bases. CDR3 size: 15 residues. The V gene's germline CDR1 is MDHEN and CDR2 SYDVKM. Trimming took 6 bases from V and 1 from J; bases not matched to a gene: 5. The CDR3 coding sequence is TGTGCCAGCAGCAGGGGACAGCAGAACACCGGGGAGCTGTTTTTT. Its translation: CASSRGQQNTGELFF.

V gene TRBV7-9 combines with J gene TRBJ2-7; D perhaps matches TRBD2 (6 bases). CDR1 is SEHNR and CDR2 is FQNEAQ in the germline V gene (reference sequence). V lost 0 bases to trimming and J lost 6 bases, with 12 bases between them. This CDR3 has 14 amino acids. CDR3 coding DNA: TGTGCCAGCAGCTTAGCGGGGGGACGTAGCGAGCAGTACTTC. This sequence encodes CASSLAGGRSEQYF.

This clone has a handful of counts. The chain recombines TRBV9 with TRBJ1-2; 8 nucleotides match TRBD1. Germline CDR1 and CDR2: SGDLS and YYNGEE. This CDR3 contains 14 residues. The J segment lost 3 bases and the V segment lost 4 bases, leaving 5 bases of the junction unmatched. Written as DNA, the CDR3 is TGTGCCAGCAGCCCCCAACAGGGGGACTATGGCTACACCTTC. Protein: CASSPQQGDYGYTF.

The chain combines TRBV30 with TRBJ1-5, with D possibly matching TRBD1 (5 bases). Germline CDR1 and CDR2: GTSNPN and SVGIG (reference sequence). V was cut by 0 bases and J by 3 bases, with 12 bases left in between. This CDR3 is 15 amino acids long. The CDR3 nucleotides are TGTGCCTGGAGTGTACGGACACCCAACAATCAGCCCCAGCATTTT. This codes for CAWSVRTPNNQPQHF.

The chain combines TRBV15 with TRBJ1-5; possible D gene TRBD1, 6 bases. The CDR3 spans 14 residues. Germline V gene sequence: CDR1 LNHNV, CDR2 YYDKDF (reference sequence). Trimming took 9 bases from V and 5 from J, leaving 17 bases between them. CDR3 coding DNA: TGTGCCACGAGACAGGTTGGGCGCTATCAGCCCCAGCATTTT. Translation gives CATRQVGRYQPQHF.

This rearrangement joins TRBV15 to TRBJ1-1; D unresolved. V was clipped by 2 bases and J by 8 bases, with 18 bases between them. The CDR3 is 15 amino acids. Germline V lookup: CDR1 LNHNV, CDR2 YYDKDF (reference sequence). In DNA, the CDR3 is TGTGCCACCAGCAGACCTGGGTCCTCCGCGGGGGAAGCTTTCTTT. This encodes CATSRPGSSAGEAFF.

The genes are TRBV27 and TRBJ2-7; 7 bases match TRBD1. Per the germline V gene, CDR1 is MNHEY and CDR2 is SMNVEV (reference sequence). The CDR3 totals 13 residues. V shed 6 bases and J 5 bases; nucleotides not matched to a gene: 7. The CDR3 loop is CASRHRGSDEQYF. CDR3 sequence (DNA): TGTGCCAGCAGGCACAGGGGTTCCGACGAGCAGTACTTC.